The rows below give T cell receptor beta chains drawn from one sample of a study of shared T cell receptors in the human thymus. Profiled with immunoSEQ multiplex PCR; TCRdb holds only in-frame clones, not every one. The top ten hold approximately 0.02% of the sample, which has under 450,000 clones, approximately 95% seen once. The sample consisted of thymocytes. Receptors were obtained from a human donor. The conserved cysteine and the conserved F or W are not part of the CDR3 here.

V gene: TRBV28
J gene: TRBJ1-2
CDR3 protein: ASSLDGRLETNYGYT

V gene: TRBV1
J gene: TRBJ2-7
CDR3 protein: TSGQGRRYEQY

V gene: TRBV25-1
J gene: TRBJ2-1
CDR3 protein: ASSVSGTSGREAEQF

V gene: TRBV4-2
J gene: TRBJ2-7
CDR3 protein: ASSHGLAEGEQY

V gene: TRBV2
J gene: TRBJ2-7
CDR3 protein: ASSPTHEQY

V gene: TRBV27
J gene: TRBJ2-5
CDR3 protein: ASSLTGLAGDQETQY

V gene: TRBV19
J gene: TRBJ2-7
CDR3 protein: ASSVAESSYEQY

V gene: TRBV6-5
J gene: TRBJ2-7
CDR3 protein: ASSKRTGGLYEQY

V gene: TRBV7-6
J gene: TRBJ2-3
CDR3 protein: ASSLQTGRATQY

V gene: TRBV4-1
J gene: TRBJ2-3
CDR3 protein: ASSHLPRRQGRTDTQY

V gene: TRBV23-1
J gene: TRBJ2-7
CDR3 protein: ALTRAHEQY